The clone carrying this T cell receptor (beta chain) was observed a few times. Antigen: not known. TCR alpha and beta CDR3 regions were amplified from RNA using iRepertoire nested multiplex PCR. TCRdb recomputed calls from the multiplex PCR reads with MiXCR, one row per CDR3 protein. Of about 380,000 distinct CDR3 sequences listed, roughly 41% are singletons. Losses at the gene ends were 3 bases for V and 2 bases for J; bases not matched to a gene: 1. Germline lookup yields CDR1 MDHEN and CDR2 SYDVKM. CDR3 size: 14 residues. This specimen comes from a study of glioma-infiltrating T cells. Study-level background: Samples included WHO grade II oligodendrogliomas or astrocytomas and initial-diagnosis grade IV glioblastomas.

Study outcomes and limitations: Gliomas, especially low-grade, showed above-expected tissue-blood divergence; non-neoplastic patients showed below. Shared blood CDR3 signature motifs marked patients with low tissue-blood divergence. Tissue and blood shared very few CDR3 sequences.

Sequenced: glioma tissue, nonneoplastic brain tissue, or PBMCs (not recorded which). The chain has TRBV28 and TRBJ2-3, with 8 bases identical to TRBD1. The TCR sequence derives from a human donor with low-grade glioma or glioblastoma, undergoing nonglioma brain surgery, or in good health (not recorded which). The DNA for the CDR3 is TGTGCCAGCAGTTTGACAGGGGACACAGATACGCAGTATTTT. This codes for CASSLTGDTDTQYF. Complete variable domain (other parts from reference TRBV28 and TRBJ2-3): DVKVTQSSRYLVKRTGEKVFLECVQDMDHENMFWYRQDPGLGLRLIYFSYDVKMKEKGDIPEGYSVSREKKERFSLILESASTNQTSMYLCASSLTGDTDTQYFGPGTRLTVL.